This T cell receptor beta chain comes out of a study of T cells in women clearing cervical HPV infection. Study-level information: Blood came at first lesion visit for cases, post-clearance for controls.

Method: immunoSEQ multiplex PCR; TCRdb's copy keeps in-frame clones and lacks some. This repertoire includes 20,000 or so clones. The TCR originated in a woman aged 18 to 69 with a cervical HPV16 infection that either progressed to CIN3+ or cleared (not recorded which). The sequenced sample consisted of blood buffy coat.

Here the CDR3 reads CASSPLGERGRYEQYF. Incomplete CDR3 DNA: TGTGCCAGCAGCCCCCTAGGGGAAAGGGGTCGTTACGAG. The chain combines TRBV14 with TRBJ2-7, with D tentatively TRBD1 (5 bases). The read ends 3 residues shy of where the CDR3 ends; the end is completed using the germline J gene. The CDR3 has 16 amino acids. The germline V gene encodes CDR1 SGHDN and CDR2 FVKESK. The germline V and J ends were trimmed by 4 bases and 4 bases, with 20 bases remaining between them.